The 4 T cell receptor beta chains below come from one sample, sequenced in a study of blood T cell repertoires in COVID-19. The method was immunoSEQ multiplex PCR; TCRdb's version includes in-frame clones alone and lacks a portion of them. This sample has roughly 120,000 clones, with around three quarters found just once. The source material was peripheral blood. All receptors derive from a woman aged 80 or older with acute or convalescent COVID-19.

V is TRBV6-2 or TRBV6-3 and J is TRBJ1-2; D not certain. V was trimmed by 6 bases and J by 3 bases, leaving 8 bases between them. The germline CDR1 and CDR2 sequences are MNHEY and SVGEGT. The CDR3 consists of 12 residues. CDR3 bases: TGTGCCAGCAGCCCGGACTACTATGGCTACACCTTC. Protein sequence: CASSPDYYGYTF.

This clone occurred a few times. The chain combines TRBV28 with TRBJ2-2; 7 bases are a match to TRBD2. Germline CDR1 and CDR2: MDHEN and SYDVKM. The J segment lost 0 bases and the V segment lost 5 bases, leaving 3 bases of the junction unmatched. This CDR3 is 15 amino acids long. CDR3 sequence (DNA): TGTGCCAGCAGTCTTAGCGGGTCGAACACCGGGGAGCTGTTTTTT. It specifies CASSLSGSNTGELFF.

The V gene is TRBV30, the J gene TRBJ1-1; D is uncertain. V lost 1 base to trimming and J lost 12 bases, with 12 bases between them. The CDR3 runs to 11 residues. Per the germline V gene, CDR1 is GTSNPN and CDR2 is SVGIG (reference sequence). CDR3 sequence (DNA): TGTGCCTGGAGTGGGGCCTTGGCGTCTTTCTTT. It encodes CAWSGALASFF.

The chain uses TRBV18 and TRBJ2-2; D not resolved. The V and J ends lost 6 bases and 3 bases respectively, with 5 bases between them. Germline-derived CDR1 and CDR2 are KGHSH and LQKENI. CDR3 length: 12 amino acids. In DNA form, the CDR3 reads TGTGCCAGCTCCCTTGACACCGGGGAGCTGTTTTTT. Translating gives CASSLDTGELFF.